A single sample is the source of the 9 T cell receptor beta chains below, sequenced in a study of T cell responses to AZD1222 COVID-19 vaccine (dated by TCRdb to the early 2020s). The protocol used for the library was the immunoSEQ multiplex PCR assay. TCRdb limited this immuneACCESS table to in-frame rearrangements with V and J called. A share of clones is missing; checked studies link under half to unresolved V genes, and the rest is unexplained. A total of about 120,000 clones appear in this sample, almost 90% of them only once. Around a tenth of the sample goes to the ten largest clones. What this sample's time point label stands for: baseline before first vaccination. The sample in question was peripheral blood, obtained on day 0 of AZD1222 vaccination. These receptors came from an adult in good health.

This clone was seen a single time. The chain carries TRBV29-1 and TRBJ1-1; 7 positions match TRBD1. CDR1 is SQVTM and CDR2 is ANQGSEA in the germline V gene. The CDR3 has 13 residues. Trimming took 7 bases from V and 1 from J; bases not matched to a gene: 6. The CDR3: CSAGGQPNTEAFF. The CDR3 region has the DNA TGCAGCGCCGGGGGACAGCCGAACACTGAAGCTTTCTTT.

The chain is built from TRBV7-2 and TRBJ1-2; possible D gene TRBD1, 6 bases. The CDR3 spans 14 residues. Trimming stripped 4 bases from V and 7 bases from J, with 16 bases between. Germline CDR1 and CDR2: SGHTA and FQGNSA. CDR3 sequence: CASSSDRSLAGYTF. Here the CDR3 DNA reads TGTGCCAGCAGCTCGGACAGAAGTCTAGCTGGCTACACCTTC. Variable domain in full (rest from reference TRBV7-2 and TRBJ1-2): GAGVSQSPSNKVTEKGKDVELRCDPISGHTALYWYRQSLGQGLEFLIYFQGNSAPDKSGLPSDRFSAERTGGSVSTLTIQRTQQEDSAVYLCASSSDRSLAGYTFGSGTRLTVV.

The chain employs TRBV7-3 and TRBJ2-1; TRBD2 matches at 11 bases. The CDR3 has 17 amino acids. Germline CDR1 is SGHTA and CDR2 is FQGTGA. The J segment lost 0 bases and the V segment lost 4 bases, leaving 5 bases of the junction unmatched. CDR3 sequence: CASSSGTSGTSYNEQFF. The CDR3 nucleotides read TGTGCCAGCAGCTCCGGGACTAGCGGAACCTCCTACAATGAGCAGTTCTTC.

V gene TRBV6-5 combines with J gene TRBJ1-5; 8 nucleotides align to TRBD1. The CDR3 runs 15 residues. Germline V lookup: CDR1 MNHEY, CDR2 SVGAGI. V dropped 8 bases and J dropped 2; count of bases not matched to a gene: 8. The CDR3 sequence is CASSAGGGGNQPQHF. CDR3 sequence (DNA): TGTGCCAGCTCCGCAGGGGGCGGTGGCAATCAGCCCCAGCATTTT.

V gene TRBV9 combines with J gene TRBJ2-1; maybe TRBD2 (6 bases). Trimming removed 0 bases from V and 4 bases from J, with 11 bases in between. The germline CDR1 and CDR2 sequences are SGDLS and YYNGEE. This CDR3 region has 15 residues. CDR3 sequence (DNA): TGTGCCAGCAGCGTAGACAGCGGGCCTTACAATGAGCAGTTCTTC. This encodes CASSVDSGPYNEQFF.

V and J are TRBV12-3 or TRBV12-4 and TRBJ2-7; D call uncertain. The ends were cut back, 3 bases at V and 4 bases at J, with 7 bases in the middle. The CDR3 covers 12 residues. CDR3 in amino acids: CASSFGGYEQYF. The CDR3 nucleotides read TGTGCCAGCAGTTTCGGTGGTTACGAGCAGTACTTC.

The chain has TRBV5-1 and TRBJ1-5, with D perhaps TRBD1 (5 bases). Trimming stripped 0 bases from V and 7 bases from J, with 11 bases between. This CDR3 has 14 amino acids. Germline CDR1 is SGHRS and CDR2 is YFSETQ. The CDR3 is CASSLGEGWQPQHF. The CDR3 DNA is TGCGCCAGCAGCTTGGGTGAGGGGTGGCAGCCCCAGCATTTT. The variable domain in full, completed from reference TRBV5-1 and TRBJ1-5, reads KAGVTQTPRYLIKTRGQQVTLSCSPISGHRSVSWYQQTPGQGLQFLFEYFSETQRNKGNFPGRFSGRQFSNSRSEMNVSTLELGDSALYLCASSLGEGWQPQHFGDGTRLSIL.

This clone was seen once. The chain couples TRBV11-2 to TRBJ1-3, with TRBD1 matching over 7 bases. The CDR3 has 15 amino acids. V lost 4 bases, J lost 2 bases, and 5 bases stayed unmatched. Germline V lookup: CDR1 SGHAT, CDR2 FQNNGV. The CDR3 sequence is CASSYHQGAGNTIYF. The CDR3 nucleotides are TGTGCCAGCAGCTACCACCAGGGGGCTGGAAACACCATATATTTT.

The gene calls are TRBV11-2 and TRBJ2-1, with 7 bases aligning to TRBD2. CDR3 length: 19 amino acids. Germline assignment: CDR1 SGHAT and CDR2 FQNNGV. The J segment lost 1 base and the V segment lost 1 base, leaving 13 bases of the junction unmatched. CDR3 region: CASSLGSWTRGRSYNEQFF. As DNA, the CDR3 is TGTGCCAGCAGCTTAGGAAGCTGGACTAGGGGAAGGTCCTACAATGAGCAGTTCTTC.